The text below deals with one T cell receptor (beta chain). The CDR3 loop spans 14 amino acids. In germline, CDR1 is MGHDK, CDR2 SYGVNS. Deletions cut 2 bases from V and 5 bases from J, with 12 bases between. Profiling relied on immunoSEQ multiplex PCR, and the TCRdb table lists in-frame clones only, not all of them. The table has tens of thousands of clones, more than 85% seen once. The sample is drawn from a study of T cell changes during pregnancy in multiple sclerosis. The source of this sequence is a female donor with multiple sclerosis, enrolled in a pregnancy study. This specimen consisted of CD8+ T cells from peripheral blood mononuclear cells, obtained before pregnancy. The genes are TRBV25-1 and TRBJ2-5; unclear D gene. The CDR3 bases are TGTGCCAGCAGTGAACTAGAGAGGTGGGAGACCCAGTACTTC. Its protein product is CASSELERWETQYF.